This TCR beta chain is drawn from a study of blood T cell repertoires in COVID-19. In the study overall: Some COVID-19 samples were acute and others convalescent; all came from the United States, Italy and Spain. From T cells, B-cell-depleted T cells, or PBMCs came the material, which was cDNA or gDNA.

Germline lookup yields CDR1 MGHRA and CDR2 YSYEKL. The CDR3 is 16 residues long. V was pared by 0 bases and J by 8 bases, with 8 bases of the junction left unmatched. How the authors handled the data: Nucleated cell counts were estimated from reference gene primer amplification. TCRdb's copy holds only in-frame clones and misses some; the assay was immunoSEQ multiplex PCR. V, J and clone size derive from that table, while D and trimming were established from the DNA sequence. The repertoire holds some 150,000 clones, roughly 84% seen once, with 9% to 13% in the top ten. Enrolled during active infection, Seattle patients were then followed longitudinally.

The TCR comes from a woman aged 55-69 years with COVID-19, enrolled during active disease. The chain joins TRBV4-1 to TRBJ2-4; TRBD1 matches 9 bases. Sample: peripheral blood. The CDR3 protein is CASSQDTGGWGDIQYF. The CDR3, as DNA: TGCGCCAGCAGCCAAGATACAGGGGGCTGGGGGGACATTCAGTACTTC.